This T cell receptor (beta chain) originates from a study of blood T cell repertoires in COVID-19 (TCRdb year 2020). Context from the whole study: The collaborator samples originated in the United States, Italy and Spain and spanned the acute and convalescent phases of COVID-19. The material from the prospective study consisted of cDNA or gDNA derived from T cells, B-cell-depleted T cells, or PBMCs. Subjects who had been exposed to COVID-19, were actively infected with it, or had recovered from it provided the deeply sampled blood TCRbeta repertoires that made up the dataset. The repertoires were released in a freely available public database intended as a resource for research on the immune response to SARS-CoV-2. The samples were drawn from two sources: the first 160 participants of the ongoing ImmuneRACE study, and 1,200 or so subjects contributed by 6 global collaborators. The sample metadata nearly always contained a de-identified subject ID, COVID-19 status, age in years and sex. Where available, HLA class I and class II types were taken from metadata supplied by the sample provider and were not determined by assay-based typing.

Reading from cysteine to phenylalanine, the CDR3 counts 17 amino acids. Of the read, only the CDR3 DNA is kept; its 51 bases are in frame from base 1. Concerning this clone itself: Its antigen target is currently unknown. Nothing much larger sits one base from this clone, and base qualities are not available.

Study-wide conclusions, independent of this receptor: Clinical and demographic metadata were provided uncurated, with the amount varying by source and participant.

TCRbeta CDR3 regions were amplified from genomic DNA by means of the immunoSEQ Assay, a bias-controlled multiplex PCR. Processing in the source paper ran as follows. Nucleated cell counts per sample were estimated from amplification of reference gene primers within the assay. To quantify the absolute abundance of each unique TCRbeta CDR3 rearrangement, sequence reads were collapsed and filtered. For each sample, productive Simpson clonality was calculated as the square root of Simpson's diversity index across productive rearrangements. As stored in TCRdb, this immuneACCESS dataset retains in-frame rearrangements with V and J assigned. A fraction of the clones does not appear; measured against another copy, unresolved V genes explain less than half of the discrepancy, and the remainder lacks a known reason. V and J calls and clone size are copied from that table; D and trimming were computed from the DNA. The sample profile shows about 210,000 clones; roughly 82% of them were found once. Of the sample, approximately 12% is held by the ten largest clones.

The collaborating institutions used their own protocols to collect whole blood in K2EDTA tubes. Collaborator samples were shipped for TCRbeta analysis as frozen whole blood, isolated PBMCs, or DNA extracted from either sample type. Sequencing used peripheral blood. The clonotype originates from a woman between 40 and 50 years old with acute or convalescent COVID-19. Recombination connected TRBV21-1 to TRBJ1-5. TRBV21-1 is designated a pseudogene. The CDR3 protein is CASSKRAGGQDDQPQHF. The sequenced DNA is TGTGCCAGCAGCAAGCGGGCGGGTGGGCAGGACGATCAGCCCCAGCATTTT.